The 30 T cell receptor beta chains below were found in one sample sequenced in a study of blood T cell repertoires in COVID-19. TCRdb keeps only in-frame clones here, not all; method: immunoSEQ multiplex PCR. The sample records 120,000 or so clones, around 82% being singletons. The sample taken for sequencing was peripheral blood. The source is an elderly man with active or convalescent COVID-19.

The chain is built from TRBV12-3 or TRBV12-4 and TRBJ1-1, with 7 bases aligning to TRBD1. The CDR3 consists of 13 residues. V dropped 7 bases and J dropped 4; count of bases not matched to a gene: 6. CDR3 DNA: TGTGCCAGCACCCTGACAGGGCTCACTGAAGCTTTCTTT. Residues: CASTLTGLTEAFF.

The chain is built from TRBV11-2 and TRBJ2-3; 9 bases match TRBD1. This CDR3 spans 17 amino acids. Germline lookup yields CDR1 SGHAT and CDR2 FQNNGV. With 5 bases clipped from V and 8 bases from J, the junction kept 17 bases outside the gene matches. CDR3 sequence (DNA): TGTGCCAGCAGCCCAGGGACAGGGAACCTGACCAGGGTTACGCAGTATTTT. It is translated as CASSPGTGNLTRVTQYF.

The genes are TRBV6-5 and TRBJ2-3; maybe TRBD1 (5 bases). There are 12 residues in the CDR3. Deletions cut 0 bases from V and 8 bases from J, with 6 bases between. CDR1 is MNHEY and CDR2 is SVGAGI in the germline V gene. The chain's CDR3 is CASSYSDSTQYF. The CDR3 coding sequence is TGTGCCAGCAGTTACTCAGACAGTACGCAGTATTTT.

The chain employs TRBV28 and TRBJ2-3; the match to TRBD2 covers 7 bases. Trimming took 0 bases from V and 1 from J; bases not matched to a gene: 7. CDR1 and CDR2 (germline): MDHEN, SYDVKM. CDR3 length: 17 residues. CDR3 region: CASSLWVAGDGTDTQYF. CDR3 nucleotide sequence: TGTGCCAGCAGTTTATGGGTAGCGGGCGACGGCACAGATACGCAGTATTTT.

This sequence joins TRBV5-6 and TRBJ2-2; possibly TRBD2 for D (6 bases). V shed 0 bases and J shed 4 bases, with 10 bases lying between them. The CDR3 consists of 15 residues. Germline V gene lookup returns CDR1 SGHDT and CDR2 YYEEEE. This chain's CDR3 is CASSLGLAFTGELFF. Written as DNA, the CDR3 is TGTGCCAGCAGCTTGGGTCTAGCGTTCACCGGGGAGCTGTTTTTT.

The CDR3 spells CASSAQGRVYEQYF. The DNA for the CDR3 is TGTGCCAGCAGTGCCCAGGGTAGGGTCTACGAGCAGTACTTC. The chain joins TRBV27 to TRBJ2-7; a possible D gene is TRBD1 (5 bases). Deletions cut 5 bases from V and 3 bases from J, with 14 bases between. This CDR3 is 14 amino acids long. Germline V CDR1 and CDR2: MNHEY, SMNVEV (reference sequence).

This clone has ten or more counts. The chain uses TRBV28 and TRBJ1-1; 7 bases line up with TRBD1. This CDR3 is built from 12 residues. The V gene's germline CDR1 is MDHEN and CDR2 SYDVKM. Germline trimming cut 4 bases from V and 5 bases from J; bases unmatched to any gene: 1. CDR3 protein: CASSSTGTEAFF. In DNA, the CDR3 is TGTGCCAGCAGTTCGACAGGGACTGAAGCTTTCTTT.

The chain has TRBV9 and TRBJ1-1, with D possibly being TRBD1 (6 bases). V was trimmed by 0 bases and J by 5 bases, leaving 11 bases between them. Per the germline V gene, CDR1 is SGDLS and CDR2 is YYNGEE. CDR3 length: 14 residues. CDR3 sequence: CASSVGGGETEAFF. In nucleotides, the CDR3 is TGTGCCAGCAGCGTAGGAGGGGGAGAAACTGAAGCTTTCTTT.

This clone is a singleton in its sample. The V gene is TRBV5-1, the J gene TRBJ1-1, with D unresolved. Per germline, CDR1 SGHRS and CDR2 YFSETQ. The length of the CDR3 is 15 residues. V lost 0 bases and J lost 0, with 9 bases in between. The CDR3: CASSLGQIMNTEAFF. In DNA, the CDR3 is TGCGCCAGCAGCTTGGGACAAATCATGAACACTGAAGCTTTCTTT. The full variable domain, with the rest looked up from reference TRBV5-1 and TRBJ1-1, is KAGVTQTPRYLIKTRGQQVTLSCSPISGHRSVSWYQQTPGQGLQFLFEYFSETQRNKGNFPGRFSGRQFSNSRSEMNVSTLELGDSALYLCASSLGQIMNTEAFFGQGTRLTVV.

The chain couples TRBV5-1 to TRBJ2-1; tentatively, D is TRBD1 (6 bases). The CDR3 totals 14 residues. Germline CDR1 reads SGHRS; CDR2 reads YFSETQ. V was clipped by 7 bases and J by 7 bases, with 18 bases between them. The CDR3 coding sequence is TGCGCCAGCCAAAGCTCGGGCAGGGGTAATGAGCAGTTCTTC. Amino acids: CASQSSGRGNEQFF.

The V call is TRBV4-3, the J call TRBJ2-2, with 7 nucleotides matching TRBD1. The CDR3 is made up of 16 amino acids. J gave up 1 base and V 0 bases, and 2 bases lay outside the gene matches. Per germline, CDR1 LGHNA and CDR2 YSLEER. The CDR3 sequence is CASSQEGQKNTGELFF. The CDR3 DNA reads as TGCGCCAGCAGCCAAGAGGGACAGAAGAACACCGGGGAGCTGTTTTTT.

The chain joins TRBV4-3 to TRBJ1-1; no definite D call. The V and J ends lost 2 bases and 0 bases respectively, with 7 bases between them. CDR1 and CDR2 (germline): LGHNA, YSLEER. The CDR3 runs 14 residues. CDR3 sequence: CASSQNALNTEAFF. Here the CDR3 DNA reads TGCGCCAGCAGCCAAAATGCGTTGAACACTGAAGCTTTCTTT.

The chain employs TRBV5-6 and TRBJ1-1; 8 bases line up with TRBD1. The germline gives CDR1 SGHDT, CDR2 YYEEEE. This CDR3 region has 14 residues. The trim removed 5 bases at V and 1 base at J, leaving 4 bases unmatched. CDR3 DNA sequence: TGTGCCAGCAGACCGACAGGGGAGAACACTGAAGCTTTCTTT. Translated, it gives CASRPTGENTEAFF.

This clone was detected many times. Its ends do not fully match the called genes, so a read error is possible. This chain connects TRBV3-1 (or the pseudogene TRBV3-2) to TRBJ2-7, with D possibly being TRBD1 (5 bases). Germline V CDR1 and CDR2: LGHDT, YNNKEL (reference sequence). The CDR3 contains 12 residues. CDR3 sequence (DNA): TGTGCCAGCAGCCAAGGACAGACCGCGCGCAACTTC. Protein sequence: CASSQGQTARNF.

The chain couples TRBV30 to TRBJ1-3, with TRBD1 identical over 7 bases. The CDR3 loop spans 14 amino acids. V lost 1 base and J lost 2; bases outside the gene matches: 2. The V gene's germline CDR1 is GTSNPN and CDR2 SVGIG (reference sequence). CDR3 region: CAWSAGQPGNTIYF. The CDR3 DNA sequence: TGTGCCTGGAGTGCGGGACAGCCTGGAAACACCATATATTTT.

This clone has only one observation. This sequence joins TRBV5-1 and TRBJ1-4, with 7 bases matching TRBD1. Germline CDR1 and CDR2: SGHRS and YFSETQ. With V trimmed by 5 bases and J by 4 bases, 11 bases remained unmatched. There are 16 residues in the CDR3. CDR3 sequence: CASRWGLQGYNEKLFF. The DNA of the CDR3 is TGCGCCAGCAGATGGGGGCTACAGGGGTATAATGAAAAACTGTTTTTT.

The rearrangement uses TRBV4-1 and TRBJ1-2, with no clear D. V lost 1 base and J lost 0, with 6 bases in between. Germline values: CDR1 MGHRA, CDR2 YSYEKL. The CDR3 runs to 14 residues. CDR3 sequence reads: CASSQAGSNYGYTF. The CDR3 DNA sequence: TGCGCCAGCAGCCAAGCCGGGTCTAACTATGGCTACACCTTC.

The chain uses TRBV6-2 or TRBV6-3 and TRBJ2-7; D is perhaps TRBD1 (6 bases). The germline V gene encodes CDR1 MNHEY and CDR2 SVGEGT. V lost 6 bases, J lost 3 bases, and 15 bases lay in between. This CDR3 region has 14 residues. Written as DNA, the CDR3 is TGTGCCAGCAGCCTAATAACAGGGATCTACGAGCAGTACTTC. Protein: CASSLITGIYEQYF.

V gene TRBV2 combines with J gene TRBJ1-4, with TRBD1 as a possible D gene (5 bases). This CDR3 spans 16 amino acids. V shed 5 bases and J shed 7 bases, with 20 bases lying between them. The V gene's germline CDR1 is SNHLY and CDR2 FYNNEI. CDR3 DNA sequence: TGTGCCAGCAGTATCAATATGGGGGGAAAGAGTGAAAAACTGTTTTTT. Its translation is CASSINMGGKSEKLFF.

The chain employs TRBV29-1 and TRBJ2-7; maybe TRBD1 (5 bases). The CDR3 is 13 amino acids. The germline gives CDR1 SQVTM, CDR2 ANQGSEA. Between the trimmed V and J ends, which lost 4 bases and 3 bases, there was a span of 13 bases. CDR3 in amino acids: CSVAQYDSYEQYF. CDR3 bases: TGCAGCGTTGCGCAATATGACAGCTACGAGCAGTACTTC.

The rearrangement links TRBV4-3 to TRBJ1-4; D is uncertain. The CDR3 runs 14 residues. The V end lost 6 bases, the J end lost 0 bases, and 8 bases lay between the germline ends. Per germline, CDR1 LGHNA and CDR2 YSLEER. The CDR3 spells CASREVATNEKLFF. In DNA form, the CDR3 reads TGCGCCAGCAGAGAGGTTGCAACTAATGAAAAACTGTTTTTT.

The chain has TRBV7-2 and TRBJ1-3; unclear D gene. Between the trimmed V and J ends, which lost 0 bases and 8 bases, there was a span of 20 bases. CDR1 is SGHTA and CDR2 is FQGNSA in the germline V gene. The CDR3 sequence is 17 residues long. DNA for the CDR3: TGTGCCAGCAGCTTAGCAAATCTCGGGTCTTCCCGAGACACCATATATTTT. Protein: CASSLANLGSSRDTIYF.

The chain carries TRBV28 and TRBJ1-4; tentative D call: TRBD1 (5 bases). Germline V gene lookup returns CDR1 MDHEN and CDR2 SYDVKM. There are 18 residues in the CDR3. With 4 bases removed from V and 3 bases from J, the gap between germline ends came to 21 bases. CDR3 DNA sequence: TGTGCCAGCAGTTCATGGGGCAGGTTTGGGGCTCCTAATGAAAAACTGTTTTTT. Translated: CASSSWGRFGAPNEKLFF.

The V and J genes are TRBV18 and TRBJ1-3; D possibly corresponds to TRBD1 (6 bases). V was trimmed by 5 bases and J by 1 base, leaving 15 bases between them. The length of the CDR3 is 16 residues. Germline values: CDR1 KGHSH, CDR2 LQKENI. CDR3 coding DNA: TGTGCCAGCTCAGGTCCACAGGGAAGGTCTGGAAACACCATATATTTT. Encoded protein: CASSGPQGRSGNTIYF.

The table lists this clone with a count of one. CDR3 sequence: CASSIFETGAEKLFF. Here the CDR3 DNA reads TGTGCCAGTAGTATTTTTGAGACAGGGGCGGAAAAACTGTTTTTT. The chain carries TRBV19 and TRBJ1-4, with 8 bases fitting TRBD1. There are 15 residues in the CDR3. Losses at the gene ends were 3 bases for V and 8 bases for J; bases not matched to a gene: 8. CDR1 LNHDA and CDR2 SQIVND come from the germline V gene (reference sequence).

J is TRBJ1-4 and V is TRBV5-1; the D is unclear. CDR1 is SGHRS and CDR2 is YFSETQ in the germline V gene. This CDR3 region has 14 residues. V was shortened by 0 bases and J by 8 bases, with 11 bases between the two germline ends. CDR3 DNA: TGCGCCAGCAGCTTGGGAGGGAACGAGGAAAAACTGTTTTTT. It encodes CASSLGGNEEKLFF.

The rearrangement links TRBV9 to TRBJ2-1, with 8 bases fitting TRBD2. This CDR3 contains 15 residues. Germline loops: CDR1 SGDLS, CDR2 YYNGEE. Trimming took 0 bases from V and 6 from J; bases not matched to a gene: 5. In DNA, the CDR3 is TGTGCCAGCAGCGTAGCGGGGGGGGCCATCAATGAGCAGTTCTTC. This codes for CASSVAGGAINEQFF. Full variable domain (remainder filled in from reference TRBV9 and TRBJ2-1): DSGVTQTPKHLITATGQRVTLRCSPRSGDLSVYWYQQSLDQGLQFLIQYYNGEERAKGNILERFSAQQFPDLHSELNLSSLELGDSALYFCASSVAGGAINEQFFGPGTRLTVL.

The V gene is TRBV4-3, the J gene TRBJ1-1; D perhaps matches TRBD1 (6 bases). Germline values: CDR1 LGHNA, CDR2 YSLEER. V was shortened by 0 bases and J by 5 bases, with 19 bases between the two germline ends. The CDR3 is made up of 17 amino acids. CDR3 loop: CASSQDGLGAMGTEAFF. CDR3 bases: TGCGCCAGCAGCCAAGATGGGTTGGGGGCCATGGGGACTGAAGCTTTCTTT.

The chain couples TRBV6-5 to TRBJ1-1, with D unclear. The CDR3 has 10 amino acids. V lost 7 bases and J 3 bases, leaving 3 bases between the germline ends. In germline, CDR1 is MNHEY, CDR2 SVGAGI. CDR3 region: CASTDTEAFF. The CDR3 DNA reads TGTGCCAGCACTGACACTGAAGCTTTCTTT.

The chain combines TRBV19 with TRBJ1-2; D not certain. Deletions cut 1 base from V and 0 bases from J, with 6 bases between. The CDR3 is made up of 14 amino acids. Germline V lookup: CDR1 LNHDA, CDR2 SQIVND (reference sequence). In DNA form, the CDR3 reads TGTGCCAGTAGTATAGTCCTAGCTAACTATGGCTACACCTTC. This codes for CASSIVLANYGYTF.